This T cell receptor beta chain was recorded in a study of identical twins. V shed 3 bases, J shed 1 base, and the junction held 3 bases outside the gene matches. The CDR3 sequence is 15 residues long. Germline V gives CDR1 SGHTA, CDR2 FQGTGA. TCRdb recomputed calls from the 5' RACE reads with MiXCR, one row per CDR3 protein. This sample yields 150,000 or so distinct CDR3 sequences, of which around 3.5% are seen a single time; around 8.1% belongs to the top ten. This clonotype was found many times. The chain is built from TRBV7-3 and TRBJ2-1, with 7 bases matching TRBD2. Specimen: memory T cells sorted from blood. The receptor was isolated from a man between 18 and 35 years old in good health. In DNA form, the CDR3 reads TGTGCCAGCAGCTTGGGGGGGAGATCCTACAATGAGCAGTTCTTC. The encoded protein is CASSLGGRSYNEQFF.